This T cell receptor (beta chain) was identified in a study of cytomegalovirus exposure and HLA in healthy donors (dated by TCRdb to about 2017). Broadly, across the study: In an earlier analysis of around 540 of the donors, less than 350 Gb of sequence data and approximately 120 million unique TCR beta sequences from about 179 million T cells were reported. Typing coverage varied by locus: roughly 629-640 donors for A, B, C, DRB1 and DQB1; 522 for DQA1; over 600 for DPA1; roughly 450 for DPB1. In the later analysis, no new phenotypic data were used to find candidate immune exposures; instead, reliance was placed on TCR beta sequences and their occurrence across donors. In addition to the first cohort of 666 subjects, a separate validation cohort of approximately 130 different subjects was used. Donor age, sex, ethnicity and CMV serostatus were compiled together with the repertoire data. The study was designed to test whether signatures of past pathogen exposure could be identified by cataloging public T cell receptors. High-throughput TCR immunosequencing, statistical association of individual TCRs with disease status, and machine learning were combined to predict cytomegalovirus infection status. Genome-wide SNP genotypes for about three fifths of the roughly 670 donors were used in a later genetic analysis, which treated that subset as a discovery cohort. Among the roughly 430 genotyped donors, around 81% belonged to the genetic ancestry cluster associated with self-reported Caucasian donors. On average, roughly 240,000 unique TCR beta nucleotide sequences were sequenced per donor among 398 genotyped donors of the cohort, with roughly 18% of those sequences being non-productive. An early release that covered about 600 HLA-typed donors contained approximately 290 gigabases of sequencing data and tens of millions of unique TCR sequences. In a later analysis, previously published TCR beta repertoires from 550 to 750 donors were re-analyzed and high-resolution HLA genotyping was added so that TCR occurrence patterns could be studied. In an earlier analysis of 550 to 700 of the donors, high-throughput TCR beta sequencing was used to judge whether each TCR beta V gene segment behaved as functional or pseudogenic. HLA typing covered class I and class II loci at four-digit resolution. All discovery cohort repertoires had been generated using a single sequencing platform. Because of strong linkage in the cohort, a few DR-DQ haplotypes were treated as single units for association and clustering. Using immunosequencing, the study profiled T cell repertoires from around 680 subjects and related those repertoires to cytomegalovirus serostatus. What the authors observed across the whole study: Most TCR sequences were observed very rarely across donors, whereas some public TCRs were present in many individuals. A later analysis reported that several top co-occurrence clusters appeared linked to parvovirus B19, influenza, CMV and Epstein-Barr virus. In a later analysis, TCR association rates were found to vary across HLA loci, with the most associated TCRs seen for DRB1 alleles and the fewest for HLA-C alleles. This cohort had only TCR beta chains sequenced, and the lack of alpha or paired-chain data limited which features could be detected. Because some donors lacked HLA typing at each locus, the association tests relied only on the typed subset. A further reported finding was that TCR beta sequences accurately predicted the HLA-A and HLA-B alleles for most subjects in the first cohort. In a later genetic analysis, a missense DCLRE1C variant was associated with V-gene and J-gene trimming of TCR beta chains, and the association was replicated in an independent cohort. In a later analysis, HLA-associated TCR beta chains showed more clonal expansion and lower generation probabilities than non-associated chains that were equally common. In an earlier analysis of fewer than 700 of the donors, most TCR beta V segments appeared in productive rearrangements about 87% or about 30% of the time, broadly matching IMGT annotations. According to a later analysis, most CMV-associated TCR beta chains appeared to be HLA-restricted, and the HLA associations seemed to be driven largely by CMV exposure. The sequencing pipeline was judged likely to have produced a cluster of highly shared sequence variants as a technical artifact. When HLA alleles, especially DR and DQ, strongly co-occurred, TCR associations were difficult to assign to individual alleles. The 87-base-pair reads could not distinguish some IMGT-functional V segments, including TRBV6-2 and TRBV6-3, so those segments were excluded. According to the authors, the approach could potentially be generalized to other disease states and immunological phenotypes. Linkage disequilibrium might explain the correlated functional status among segregating V segments, but an unknown experimental factor could not be excluded. In a later genetic analysis, fewer N-insertions in productive TCRs were reported among donors in an Asian-associated ancestry cluster than the 666-donor mean. Immune exposure information for the cohort was limited to CMV serostatus. Because counts were too low, 15 to 20 rarely observed V segments, including chromosome 9 orphons, were excluded from the earlier analysis of roughly 580 of the donors. Cytomegalovirus status was reported to be diagnosed by the classifier with high specificity and sensitivity in both the original and validation cohorts. In the study, approximately 160 TCR beta chains were listed as associated with cytomegalovirus. In a later analysis, 15,000 to 20,000 TCR beta sequences were associated with specific HLA alleles at a false discovery rate of 0.05. Presence/absence analyses assumed roughly uniform sequencing depth across donors, an assumption that may not hold. A few of the identified cytomegalovirus-associated TCR beta chains were confirmed in vitro to be specific for cytomegalovirus antigens.

This clone was seen only a few times. This clone's antigen is unknown. No qualities accompany the bases; no much larger clone lies one base away. CDR1 and CDR2, looked up from the germline V gene, are MNHEY and SVGAGI. Between the V and J ends, shortened by 2 bases and 2 bases respectively, the junction contains 7 bases. The CDR3, cysteine through phenylalanine, is 13 amino acids long. Only the CDR3 part of the read is kept: 39 bases, read in frame from the first base. The cohort was made up of several hundred healthy bone marrow donors. All cohort members were sampled while nominally healthy, although unrecorded immune exposures were likely present. The donor was CMV seronegative and belonged to the group of 352 seronegative cohort members. A peripheral blood sample was provided by each donor, and peripheral blood mononuclear cells were used for TCR beta sequencing. The Qiagen DNeasy Blood Extraction Kit was used to extract genomic DNA from the blood cell samples.

The protocol used for the library was the immunoSEQ multiplex PCR assay. A mixture of 60 forward primers for TCR Vbeta segments and 13 reverse primers for TCR Jbeta segments was used in the multiplex PCR. Amplification of the CDR3 region of rearranged TCR beta genes was performed with a multiplex PCR assay on genomic DNA. Amplified TCR beta libraries were sequenced as 87-base-pair reads on the Illumina HiSeq System. The source study handled its data this way. In a later analysis, tens of millions of unique TCR beta chains were counted across the 650 to 700 repertoires, and approximately 11 million of these chains were shared by at least two donors. A nearest-neighbor algorithm error-corrected the raw reads and collapsed the reads into unique sequences, merging closely related sequences to remove PCR and sequencing errors. V, D and J gene segments were assigned by aligning CDR3 sequences to IMGT reference sequences. For a sequence to be retained, a match of at least six nucleotides to both a V gene segment and a J gene segment was required. Rearrangements were classified as productive when the CDR3 lacked stop codons and remained in frame with V and J, and all other rearrangements were classified as non-productive. CDR3 was defined according to IMGT convention as the region running from the second conserved V-encoded cysteine to the conserved J-encoded phenylalanine. Sequences without an unambiguous match to a single V gene segment were excluded from the earlier analysis of 500 to 700 of the donors. An earlier analysis of 587 of the donors called V segments functional above 56.7% productive rearrangements and segregating when the between-donor standard deviation exceeded 5%. To diagnose cytomegalovirus status from the catalog of TCR beta chain sequences, a statistical classification framework was built. In a later analysis, TCR nucleotide sequences were compared against IMGT/GENE-DB human TR gene sequences so that V and J genes could be assigned. A later analysis assigned CDR3 sequences and most-parsimonious VDJ recombination scenarios with the TCRdist pipeline. In a later analysis, each TCR beta chain was defined by its CDR3 amino acid sequence together with its V-gene family, and reads without a unique V-gene family were excluded. To address suspected cross-contamination and a sequencing artifact, a later analysis removed a few hundred highly shared, low-generation-probability nucleotide sequences. In a later analysis, a clonal expansion index was calculated for each public chain from normalized within-repertoire ranks of inferred template counts. Generation probabilities in a later analysis came from a VDJ recombination model fitted to out-of-frame rearrangements, and those results were checked against IGoR. Hypergeometric tests were used in a later analysis to score TCR-TCR, TCR-HLA and TCR-CMV co-occurrence, with a repertoire-size bias correction applied to the TCR pairs. In a later analysis, false discovery rates were estimated by permuting HLA or CMV assignments 20 times. In a later analysis, co-occurring TCRs were grouped using DBSCAN, and TCRdist sequence similarity was added for clustering within HLA-allele-positive subsets. Co-occurrence clustering excluded repertoires with fewer than 30,000 or more than 120,000 public chains, plus five with anomalous nucleotide sharing. Entries here come from immuneACCESS through TCRdb and include only in-frame sequences with V and J called. Some clones fail to appear in such tables; in the studies checked, an unresolved V gene covers under half of the shortfall, and the cause of the remainder is unknown. V and J calls and clone size are given by that table; D and trimming were obtained from the DNA. This sample lists a few hundred thousand clones; over 75% were detected once. Together, the top ten hold 0.22% of the sample.

The V gene is TRBV6-5 and the J gene is TRBJ2-7, with no confidently assigned D gene. The TCR comes from a girl aged 2 to 10 in good health and CMV-seronegative. The specimen sequenced was PBMCs. In nucleotides, the sequence is TGTGCCAGCAGTTACGCGGAAGCCTACGAGCAGTACTTC. Its translation reads: CASSYAEAYEQYF.